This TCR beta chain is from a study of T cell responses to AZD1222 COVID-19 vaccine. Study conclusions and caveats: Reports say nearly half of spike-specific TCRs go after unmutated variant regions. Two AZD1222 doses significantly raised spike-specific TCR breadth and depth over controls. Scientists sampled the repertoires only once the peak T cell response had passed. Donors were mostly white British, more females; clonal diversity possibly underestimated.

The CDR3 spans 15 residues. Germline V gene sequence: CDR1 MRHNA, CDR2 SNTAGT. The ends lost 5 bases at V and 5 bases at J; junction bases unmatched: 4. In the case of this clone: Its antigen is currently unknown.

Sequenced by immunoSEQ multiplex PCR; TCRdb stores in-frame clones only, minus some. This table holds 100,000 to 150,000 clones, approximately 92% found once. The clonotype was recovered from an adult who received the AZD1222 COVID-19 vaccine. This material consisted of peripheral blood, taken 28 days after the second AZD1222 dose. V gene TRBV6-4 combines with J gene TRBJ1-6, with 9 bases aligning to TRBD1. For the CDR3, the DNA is TGTGCCAGCAGTCAAAGGGACAGGGATAATTCACCCCTCCACTTT. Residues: CASSQRDRDNSPLHF.